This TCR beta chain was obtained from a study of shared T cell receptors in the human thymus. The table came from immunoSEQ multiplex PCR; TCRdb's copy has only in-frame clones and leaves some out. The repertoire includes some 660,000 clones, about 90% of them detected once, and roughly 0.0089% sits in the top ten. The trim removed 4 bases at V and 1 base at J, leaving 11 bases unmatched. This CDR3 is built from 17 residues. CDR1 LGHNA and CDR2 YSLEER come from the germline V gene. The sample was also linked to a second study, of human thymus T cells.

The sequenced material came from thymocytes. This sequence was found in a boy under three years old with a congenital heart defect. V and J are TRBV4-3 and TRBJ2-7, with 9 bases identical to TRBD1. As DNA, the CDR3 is TGCGCCAGCAGCCCGAGAAAAACAGGGGGCTGGTCCTACGAGCAGTACTTC. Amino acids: CASSPRKTGGWSYEQYF.